The 3 T cell receptor beta chains in this list originate from one sample, sequenced in a study of cytomegalovirus exposure and HLA in healthy donors. It was with 60 Vbeta and 13 Jbeta primers that the PCR ran. The method was immunoSEQ multiplex PCR; TCRdb's version includes in-frame clones alone and lacks a portion of them. The sample lists 140,000 to 150,000 clones; about 80% were seen once. The sequencing sample was made of PBMCs. The source is a female donor in good health and CMV-seronegative.

This clone was counted between two and nine times. J is TRBJ2-7 and V is TRBV4-1; D might be TRBD1 (5 bases). The germline V gene has CDR1 MGHRA and CDR2 YSYEKL. The CDR3 length is 15 residues. V was trimmed by 1 base and J by 1 base, leaving 11 bases between them. The CDR3 DNA reads TGCGCCAGCAGCCAAGCAGGGCTCCGGTCCTACGAGCAGTACTTC. Amino acids: CASSQAGLRSYEQYF.

This clone turned up a few times. The chain links TRBV6-6 to TRBJ2-3, with 7 bases aligning to TRBD1. Germline V gives CDR1 MNHNY, CDR2 SVGAGI (reference sequence). This CDR3 spans 16 amino acids. Unmatched junction bases numbered 8, after V lost 2 bases and J lost 3 bases. The chain's CDR3 is CASSYPTGEGTDTQYF. The CDR3, as DNA: TGTGCCAGCAGTTACCCCACAGGGGAAGGGACAGATACGCAGTATTTT.

This clone was observed once. The chain carries TRBV19 and TRBJ2-3; D may be TRBD2 (6 bases). Germline loops: CDR1 LNHDA, CDR2 SQIVND (reference sequence). The V gene lost 6 bases and the J gene lost 5 bases, with 15 bases spanning the gap. The CDR3 totals 14 residues. In nucleotides, the CDR3 is TGTGCCAGTAGCTCGGTGGGAGGTGTAGATACGCAGTATTTT. Residues: CASSSVGGVDTQYF.